These 11 T cell receptor beta chains share one sample of origin, sequenced in a study of regulatory T cells in long-lasting Graves disease. The time point here: persistent/refractory GD, antithyroid drugs over 5 years with positive TRAb. Making the TCR library involved RNA that had been extracted from PBMCs. Both iRepertoire HTBI primers and Arm-PCR of CDR3 regions were used to build the TCR beta libraries. Via MiXCR, TCRdb re-called the multiplex PCR reads, giving one row per CDR3 protein. Of under 500,000 distinct CDR3 sequences listed, about 20% are singletons. Specimen: peripheral blood mononuclear cells (PBMCs), collected when the disease was refractory, from a patient treated with antithyroid drugs. These receptors all stem from a female donor with Graves disease.

This clonotype was counted a few times. The chain employs TRBV30 and TRBJ2-6, with unresolved D. The CDR3 totals 13 residues. V was pared by 2 bases and J by 4 bases, with 6 bases between. CDR1 is GTSNPN, CDR2 SVGIG, per germline (reference sequence). CDR3 protein: CAWSQPGANVLTF. The CDR3 nucleotides read TGTGCCTGGAGTCAGCCCGGGGCCAACGTCCTGACTTTC.

The chain carries TRBV19 and TRBJ2-6; the D is unclear. Trimming removed 1 base at V and 0 bases at J, with 13 bases between. The CDR3 totals 18 residues. The germline V gene encodes CDR1 LNHDA and CDR2 SQIVND (reference sequence). The CDR3 coding sequence is TGTGCCAGTAGTATAGCCCCAGGATTAAGCTCTGGGGCCAACGTCCTGACTTTC. This translates into CASSIAPGLSSGANVLTF.

This clonotype was found many times. The chain recombines TRBV11-1 with TRBJ1-2, with a possible D match to TRBD1 (5 bases). V was clipped by 3 bases and J by 8 bases, with 16 bases between them. Germline CDR1 and CDR2: SGHAT and FQDESV (reference sequence). The CDR3 consists of 14 residues. DNA of the CDR3: TGTGCCAGCAGCTTCGCCGTGGGGGGAAACGGCTACACCTTC. Its protein product is CASSFAVGGNGYTF.

The chain joins TRBV14 to TRBJ2-7; 8 nucleotides align to TRBD2. CDR1 is SGHDN and CDR2 is FVKESK in the germline V gene. There are 15 residues in the CDR3. J was trimmed by 3 bases and V by 4 bases; bases with no gene match: 8. CDR3 loop: CASSPWTSTIYEQYF. DNA for the CDR3: TGTGCCAGCAGCCCCTGGACTAGCACGATCTACGAGCAGTACTTC.

The V call is TRBV15, the J call TRBJ2-5; D might be TRBD1 (5 bases). Deletions cut 0 bases from V and 5 bases from J, with 13 bases between. Germline values: CDR1 LNHNV, CDR2 YYDKDF (reference sequence). This CDR3 is 15 amino acids long. The CDR3 here is CATSRDEAGWETQYF. For the CDR3, the DNA is TGTGCCACCAGCAGAGATGAGGCAGGGTGGGAGACCCAGTACTTC. Looking up the rest from reference TRBV15 and TRBJ2-5 gives the full variable domain: DAMVIQNPRYQVTQFGKPVTLSCSQTLNHNVMYWYQQKSSQAPKLLFHYYDKDFNNEADTPDNFQSRRPNTSFCFLDIRSPGLGDTAMYLCATSRDEAGWETQYFGPGTRLLVL.

This clonotype was seen ten or more times. J is TRBJ1-2 and V is TRBV27, with a possible D match to TRBD1 (5 bases). V was trimmed by 5 bases and J by 4 bases, leaving 8 bases between them. CDR3 size: 12 residues. Per the germline V gene, CDR1 is MNHEY and CDR2 is SMNVEV (reference sequence). The CDR3 sequence is CASSDGTYGYTF. The CDR3 DNA follows: TGTGCCAGCAGTGACGGGACCTATGGCTACACCTTC.

The V and J genes are TRBV28 and TRBJ2-3; D unclear. CDR1 MDHEN and CDR2 SYDVKM come from the germline V gene. Trimming removed 1 base from V and 1 base from J, with 12 bases in between. There are 16 residues in the CDR3. The CDR3 sequence is CASSLYSLRGTDTQYF. DNA of the CDR3: TGTGCCAGCAGTTTATATTCATTAAGGGGCACAGATACGCAGTATTTT.

In this sample, this clonotype turned up many times. V and J are TRBV2 and TRBJ1-5; 8 bases are shared with TRBD1. CDR1 is SNHLY, CDR2 FYNNEI, per germline. Trimming took 5 bases from V and 3 from J; bases not matched to a gene: 3. This CDR3 comprises 14 residues. This CDR3 reads CASSQTGANQPQHF. In DNA form, the CDR3 reads TGTGCCAGCAGTCAGACAGGGGCCAATCAGCCCCAGCATTTT.

This clonotype appeared a few times. The genes are TRBV7-2 and TRBJ1-5; perhaps TRBD1 as D (5 bases). Germline V gene sequence: CDR1 SGHTA, CDR2 FQGNSA. CDR3 size: 14 residues. V lost 5 bases and J lost 7, with 15 bases in between. The CDR3 protein is CASSPSAGRQPQHF. In DNA, the CDR3 is TGTGCCAGCAGCCCGAGCGCAGGGAGACAGCCCCAGCATTTT.

This clonotype was picked up many times. V and J are TRBV28 and TRBJ1-5, with 9 bases matching TRBD1. CDR3 length equals 15 residues. Germline values: CDR1 MDHEN, CDR2 SYDVKM. The trim removed 3 bases at V and 2 bases at J, leaving 2 bases unmatched. CDR3 in amino acids: CASSFRTGGNQPQHF. The CDR3 DNA is TGTGCCAGCAGTTTCAGGACAGGGGGCAATCAGCCCCAGCATTTT.

CDR3 protein: CSVEESLGEQFF. The CDR3 DNA is TGCAGCGTTGAAGAGAGCTTGGGCGAGCAGTTCTTC. The J gene is TRBJ2-1, the V gene TRBV29-1; D is unresolved. Trimming cost V 0 bases and J 10 bases, with 10 bases left between them. The germline V gene has CDR1 SQVTM and CDR2 ANQGSEA. The CDR3 has 12 residues.